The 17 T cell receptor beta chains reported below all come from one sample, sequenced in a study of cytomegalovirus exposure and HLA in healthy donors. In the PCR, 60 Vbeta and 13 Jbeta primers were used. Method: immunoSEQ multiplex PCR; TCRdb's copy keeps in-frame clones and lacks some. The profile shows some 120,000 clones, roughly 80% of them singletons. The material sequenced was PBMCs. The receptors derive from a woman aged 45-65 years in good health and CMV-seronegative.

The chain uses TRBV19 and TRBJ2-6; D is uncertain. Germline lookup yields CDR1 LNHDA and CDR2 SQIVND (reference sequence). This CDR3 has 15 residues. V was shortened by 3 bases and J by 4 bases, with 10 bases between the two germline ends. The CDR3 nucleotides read TGTGCCAGTAGTATTGGGCAGGTCGGGGCCAACGTCCTGACTTTC. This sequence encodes CASSIGQVGANVLTF.

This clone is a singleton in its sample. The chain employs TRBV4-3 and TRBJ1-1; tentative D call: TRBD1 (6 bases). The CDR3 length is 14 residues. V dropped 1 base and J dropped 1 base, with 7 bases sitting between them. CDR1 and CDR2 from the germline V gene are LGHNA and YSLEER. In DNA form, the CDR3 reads TGCGCCAGCAGCCAAGGGACAGCGAACACTGAAGCTTTCTTT. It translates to CASSQGTANTEAFF.

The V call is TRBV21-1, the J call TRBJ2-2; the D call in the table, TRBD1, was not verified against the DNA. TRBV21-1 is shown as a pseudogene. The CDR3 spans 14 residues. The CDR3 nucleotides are TGTGCCAGCAGCCCCGACAGGGTCCTCGGGGAGCTGTTTTTT. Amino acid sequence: CASSPDRVLGELFF.

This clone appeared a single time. The CDR3 DNA is TGTGCCTCCATGAAGGAGGTCGGGGAGCTGTTTTTT. It encodes CASMKEVGELFF. The chain is built from TRBV2 and TRBJ2-2; possible D gene TRBD2, 5 bases. The V gene's germline CDR1 is SNHLY and CDR2 FYNNEI. The CDR3 is made up of 12 amino acids. V was shortened by 11 bases and J by 7 bases, with 14 bases between the two germline ends.

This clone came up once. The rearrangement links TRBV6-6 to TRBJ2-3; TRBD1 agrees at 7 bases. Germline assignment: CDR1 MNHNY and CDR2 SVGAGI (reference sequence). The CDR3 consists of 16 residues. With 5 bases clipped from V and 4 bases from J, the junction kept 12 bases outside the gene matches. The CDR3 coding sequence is TGTGCCAGCAGTGGACGGGACAGACACTTTTCAGATACGCAGTATTTT. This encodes CASSGRDRHFSDTQYF.

The CDR3 is CASSNLAATGELFF. The CDR3 DNA sequence: TGTGCCAGCAGTAATCTAGCCGCAACCGGGGAGCTGTTTTTT. The V and J genes are TRBV25-1 and TRBJ2-2; D is possibly TRBD2 (5 bases). The CDR3 sequence is 14 residues long. Trimming removed 5 bases from V and 5 bases from J, with 12 bases in between. Germline loops: CDR1 MGHDK, CDR2 SYGVNS. Full variable domain (outside the CDR3, taken from reference TRBV25-1 and TRBJ2-2): EADIYQTPRYLVIGTGKKITLECSQTMGHDKMYWYQQDPGMELHLIHYSYGVNSTEKGDLSSESTVSRIRTEHFPLTLESARPSHTSQYLCASSNLAATGELFFGEGSRLTVL.

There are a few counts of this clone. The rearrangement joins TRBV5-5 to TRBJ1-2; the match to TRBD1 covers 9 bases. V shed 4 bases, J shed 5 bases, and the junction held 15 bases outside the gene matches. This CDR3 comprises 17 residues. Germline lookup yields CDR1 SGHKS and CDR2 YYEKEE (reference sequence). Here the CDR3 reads CASSPKAWTGERYGYTF. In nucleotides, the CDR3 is TGTGCCAGCAGCCCTAAAGCTTGGACAGGGGAGAGGTATGGCTACACCTTC.

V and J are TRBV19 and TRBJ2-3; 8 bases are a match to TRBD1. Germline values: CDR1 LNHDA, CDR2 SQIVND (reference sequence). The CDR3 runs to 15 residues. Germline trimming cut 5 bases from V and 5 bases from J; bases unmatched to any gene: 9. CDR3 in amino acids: CASSFGQGHGDTQYF. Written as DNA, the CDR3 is TGTGCCAGTAGTTTTGGACAGGGTCATGGAGATACGCAGTATTTT.

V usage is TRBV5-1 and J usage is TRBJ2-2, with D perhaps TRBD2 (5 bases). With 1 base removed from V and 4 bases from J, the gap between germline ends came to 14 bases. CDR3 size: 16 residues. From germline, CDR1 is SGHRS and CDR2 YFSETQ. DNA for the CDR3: TGCGCCAGCAGCTTGAGTCAGGACTCGAGCACCGGGGAGCTGTTTTTT. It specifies CASSLSQDSSTGELFF.

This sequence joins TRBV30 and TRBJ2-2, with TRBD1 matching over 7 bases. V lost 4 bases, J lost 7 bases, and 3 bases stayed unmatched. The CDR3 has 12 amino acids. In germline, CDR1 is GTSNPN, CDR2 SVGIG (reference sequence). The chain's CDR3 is CAWTGGVGELFF. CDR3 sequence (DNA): TGTGCCTGGACAGGGGGAGTCGGGGAGCTGTTTTTT.

The CDR3 coding sequence is TGTGCCAGCAACCGGGACAAAGGCCTCGAGCAGTACTTC. Protein product: CASNRDKGLEQYF. The chain couples TRBV2 to TRBJ2-5, with a weak D call TRBD1 (6 bases). Near its end, the DNA agrees better with TRBJ2-7, so the J call may be wrong. Germline CDR1 and CDR2: SNHLY and FYNNEI. CDR3 size: 13 residues.

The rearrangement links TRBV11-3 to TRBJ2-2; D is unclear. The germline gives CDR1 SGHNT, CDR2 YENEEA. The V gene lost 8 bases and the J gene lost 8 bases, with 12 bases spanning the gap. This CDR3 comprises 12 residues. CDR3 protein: CASALELGELFF. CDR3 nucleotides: TGTGCCAGCGCCCTAGAACTGGGGGAGCTGTTTTTT.

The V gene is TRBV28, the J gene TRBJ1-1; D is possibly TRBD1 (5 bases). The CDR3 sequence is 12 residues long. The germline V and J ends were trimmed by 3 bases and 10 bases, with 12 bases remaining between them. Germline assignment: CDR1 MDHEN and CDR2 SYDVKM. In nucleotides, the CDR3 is TGTGCCAGCAGTTTGGCAAGGGGCGCAGCTTTCTTT. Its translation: CASSLARGAAFF.

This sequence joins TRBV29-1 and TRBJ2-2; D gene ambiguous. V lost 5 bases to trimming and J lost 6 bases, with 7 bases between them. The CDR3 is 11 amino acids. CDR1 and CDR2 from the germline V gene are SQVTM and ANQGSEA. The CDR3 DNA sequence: TGCAGCGTTTTTTTCTCCGGGGAGCTGTTTTTT. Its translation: CSVFFSGELFF.

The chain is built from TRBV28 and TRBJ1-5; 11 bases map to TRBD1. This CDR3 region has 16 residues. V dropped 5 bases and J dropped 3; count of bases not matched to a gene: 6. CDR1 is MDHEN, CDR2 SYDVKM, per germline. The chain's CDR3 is CASSGDRGWYNQPQHF. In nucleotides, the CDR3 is TGTGCCAGCAGTGGGGACAGGGGGTGGTACAATCAGCCCCAGCATTTT.

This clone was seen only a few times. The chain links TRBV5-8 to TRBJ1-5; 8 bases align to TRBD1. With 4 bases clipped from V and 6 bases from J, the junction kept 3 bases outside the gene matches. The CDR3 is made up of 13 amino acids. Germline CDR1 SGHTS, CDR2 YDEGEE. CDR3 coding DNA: TGTGCCAGCAGCCGACAGGGGTTTCAGCCCCAGCATTTT. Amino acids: CASSRQGFQPQHF.

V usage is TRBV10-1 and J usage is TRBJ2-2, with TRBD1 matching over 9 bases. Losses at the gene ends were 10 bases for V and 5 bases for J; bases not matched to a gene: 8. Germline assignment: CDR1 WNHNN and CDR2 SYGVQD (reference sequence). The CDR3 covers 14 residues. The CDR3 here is CATVTGGRTGELFF. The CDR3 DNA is TGCGCCACCGTTACAGGGGGCCGTACCGGGGAGCTGTTTTTT.